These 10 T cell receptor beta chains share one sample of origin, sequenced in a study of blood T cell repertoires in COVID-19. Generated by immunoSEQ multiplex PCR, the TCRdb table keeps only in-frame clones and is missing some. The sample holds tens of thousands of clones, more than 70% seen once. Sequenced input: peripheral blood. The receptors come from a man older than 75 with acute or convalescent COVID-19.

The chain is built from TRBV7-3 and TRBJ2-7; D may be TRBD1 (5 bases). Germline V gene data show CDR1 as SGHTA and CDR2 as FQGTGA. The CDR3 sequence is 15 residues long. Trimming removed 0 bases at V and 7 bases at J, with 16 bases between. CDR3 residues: CASSLTRQSFQEQYF. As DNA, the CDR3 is TGTGCCAGCAGCTTAACGAGACAGAGCTTCCAGGAGCAGTACTTC.

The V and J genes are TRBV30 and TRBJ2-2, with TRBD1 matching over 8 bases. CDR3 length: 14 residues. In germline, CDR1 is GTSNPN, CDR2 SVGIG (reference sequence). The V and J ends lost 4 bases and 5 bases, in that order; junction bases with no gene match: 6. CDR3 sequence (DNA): TGTGCCTGGAATCGAGACAGGGGTACCGGGGAGCTGTTTTTT. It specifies CAWNRDRGTGELFF.

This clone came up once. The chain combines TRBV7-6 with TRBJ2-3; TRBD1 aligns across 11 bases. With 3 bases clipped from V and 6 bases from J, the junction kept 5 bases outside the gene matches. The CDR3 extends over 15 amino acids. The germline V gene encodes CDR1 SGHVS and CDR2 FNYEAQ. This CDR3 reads CASSLNGQGADTQYF. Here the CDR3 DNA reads TGTGCCAGCAGCTTGAATGGACAGGGGGCGGATACGCAGTATTTT.

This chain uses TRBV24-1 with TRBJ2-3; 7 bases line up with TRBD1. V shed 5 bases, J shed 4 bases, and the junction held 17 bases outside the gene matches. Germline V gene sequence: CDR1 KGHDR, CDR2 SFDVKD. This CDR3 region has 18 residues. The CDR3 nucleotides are TGTGCCACCAGTGGGGTCGACGGGACAGCGACCATCCCAGATACGCAGTATTTT. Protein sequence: CATSGVDGTATIPDTQYF.

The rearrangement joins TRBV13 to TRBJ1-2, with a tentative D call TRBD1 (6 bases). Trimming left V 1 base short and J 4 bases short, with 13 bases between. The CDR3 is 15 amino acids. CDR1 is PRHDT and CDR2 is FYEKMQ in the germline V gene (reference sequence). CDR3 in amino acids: CASSLVAQGIYGYTF. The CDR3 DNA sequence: TGTGCCAGCAGCTTAGTTGCCCAGGGGATCTATGGCTACACCTTC.

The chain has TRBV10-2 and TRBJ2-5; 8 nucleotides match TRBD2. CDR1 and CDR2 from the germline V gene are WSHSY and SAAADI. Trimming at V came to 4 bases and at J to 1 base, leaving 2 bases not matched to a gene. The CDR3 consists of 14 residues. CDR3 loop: CASSVTSGQETQYF. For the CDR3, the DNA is TGCGCCAGCAGTGTAACTAGCGGCCAAGAGACCCAGTACTTC.

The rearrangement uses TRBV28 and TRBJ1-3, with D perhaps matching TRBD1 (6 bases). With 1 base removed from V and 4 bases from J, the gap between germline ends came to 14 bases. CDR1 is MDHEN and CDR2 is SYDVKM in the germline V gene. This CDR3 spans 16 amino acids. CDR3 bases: TGTGCCAGCAGTTTATTGATAAACAGGGAGGGAAACACCATATATTTT. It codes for CASSLLINREGNTIYF. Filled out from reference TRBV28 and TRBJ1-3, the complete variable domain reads DVKVTQSSRYLVKRTGEKVFLECVQDMDHENMFWYRQDPGLGLRLIYFSYDVKMKEKGDIPEGYSVSREKKERFSLILESASTNQTSMYLCASSLLINREGNTIYFGEGSWLTVV.

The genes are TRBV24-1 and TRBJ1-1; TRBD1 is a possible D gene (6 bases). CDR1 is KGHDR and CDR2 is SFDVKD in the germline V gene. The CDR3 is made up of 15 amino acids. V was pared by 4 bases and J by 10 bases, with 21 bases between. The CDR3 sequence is CATSDSRGGAGRAFF. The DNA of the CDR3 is TGTGCCACCAGTGACTCTAGGGGGGGCGCAGGGAGAGCTTTCTTT.

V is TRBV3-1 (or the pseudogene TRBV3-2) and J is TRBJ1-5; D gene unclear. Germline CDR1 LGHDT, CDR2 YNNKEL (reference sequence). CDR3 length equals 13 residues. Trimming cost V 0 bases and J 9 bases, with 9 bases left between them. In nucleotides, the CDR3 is TGTGCCAGCAGCCAAGATGAACTTGGGCCCCAGCATTTT. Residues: CASSQDELGPQHF.

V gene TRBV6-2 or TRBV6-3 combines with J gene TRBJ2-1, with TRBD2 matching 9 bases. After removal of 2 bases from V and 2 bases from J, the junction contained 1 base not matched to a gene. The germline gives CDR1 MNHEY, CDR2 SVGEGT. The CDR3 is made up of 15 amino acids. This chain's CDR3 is CASSYGTSPYNEQFF. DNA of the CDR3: TGTGCCAGCAGTTACGGGACTAGCCCCTACAATGAGCAGTTCTTC.